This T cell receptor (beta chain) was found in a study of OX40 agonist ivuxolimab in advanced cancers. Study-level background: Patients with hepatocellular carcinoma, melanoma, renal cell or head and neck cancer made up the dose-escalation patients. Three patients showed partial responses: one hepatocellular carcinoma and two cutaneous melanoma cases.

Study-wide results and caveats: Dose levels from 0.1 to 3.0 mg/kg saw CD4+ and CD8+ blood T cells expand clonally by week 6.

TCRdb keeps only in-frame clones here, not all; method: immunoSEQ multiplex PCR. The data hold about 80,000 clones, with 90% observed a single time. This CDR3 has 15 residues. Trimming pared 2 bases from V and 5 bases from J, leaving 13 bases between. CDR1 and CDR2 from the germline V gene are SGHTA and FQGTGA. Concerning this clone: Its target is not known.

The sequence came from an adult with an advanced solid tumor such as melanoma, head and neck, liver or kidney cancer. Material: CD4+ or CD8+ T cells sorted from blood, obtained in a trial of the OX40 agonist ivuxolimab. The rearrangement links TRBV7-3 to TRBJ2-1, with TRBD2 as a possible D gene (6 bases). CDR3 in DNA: TGTGCCAGCAGCTTAGGGTCTCGGGGGAACAATGAGCAGTTCTTC. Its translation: CASSLGSRGNNEQFF.